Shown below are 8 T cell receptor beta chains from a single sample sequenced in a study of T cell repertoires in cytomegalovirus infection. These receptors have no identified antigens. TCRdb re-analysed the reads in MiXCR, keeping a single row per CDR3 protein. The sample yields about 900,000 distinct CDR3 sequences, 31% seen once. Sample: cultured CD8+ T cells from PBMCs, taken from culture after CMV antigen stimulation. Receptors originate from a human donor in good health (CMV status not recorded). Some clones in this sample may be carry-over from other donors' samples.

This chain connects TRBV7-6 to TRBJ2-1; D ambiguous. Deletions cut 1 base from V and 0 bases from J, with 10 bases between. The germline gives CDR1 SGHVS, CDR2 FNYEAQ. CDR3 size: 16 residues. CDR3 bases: TGTGCCAGCAGCTTAGAACCCCCGCACTCCTACAATGAGCAGTTCTTC. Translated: CASSLEPPHSYNEQFF.

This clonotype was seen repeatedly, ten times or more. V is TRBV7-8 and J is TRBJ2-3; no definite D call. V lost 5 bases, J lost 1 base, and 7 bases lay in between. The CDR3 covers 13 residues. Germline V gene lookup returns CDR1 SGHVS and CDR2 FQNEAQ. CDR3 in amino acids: CASSKERTDTQYF. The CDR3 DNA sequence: TGTGCCAGCAGCAAAGAGCGCACAGATACGCAGTATTTT.

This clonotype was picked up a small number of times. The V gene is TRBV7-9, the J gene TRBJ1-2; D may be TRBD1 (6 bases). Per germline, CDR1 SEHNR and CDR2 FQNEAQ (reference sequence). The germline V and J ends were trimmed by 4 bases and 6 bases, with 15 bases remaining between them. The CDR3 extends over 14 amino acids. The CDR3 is CASSSRPGVDGYTF. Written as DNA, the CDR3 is TGTGCCAGCAGCTCGCGGCCAGGGGTAGATGGCTACACCTTC. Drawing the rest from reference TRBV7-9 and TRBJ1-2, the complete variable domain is DTGVSQNPRHKITKRGQNVTFRCDPISEHNRLYWYRQTLGQGPEFLTYFQNEAQLEKSRLLSDRFSAERPKGSFSTLEIQRTEQGDSAMYLCASSSRPGVDGYTFGSGTRLTVV.

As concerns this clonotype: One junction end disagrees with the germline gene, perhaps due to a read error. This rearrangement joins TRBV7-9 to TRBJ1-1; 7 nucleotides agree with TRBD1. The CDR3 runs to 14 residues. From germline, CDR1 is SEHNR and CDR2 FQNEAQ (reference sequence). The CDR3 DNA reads TGTGCCAGCAGCCCGAAACAGGGGAACGCTGAAGCTTTCTTT. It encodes CASSPKQGNAEAFF.

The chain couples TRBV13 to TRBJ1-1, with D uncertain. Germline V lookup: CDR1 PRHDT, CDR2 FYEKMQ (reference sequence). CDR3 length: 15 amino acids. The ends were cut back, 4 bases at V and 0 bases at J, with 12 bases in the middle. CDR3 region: CASSSDGGMNTEAFF. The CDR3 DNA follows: TGTGCCAGCAGCTCCGACGGAGGGATGAACACTGAAGCTTTCTTT.

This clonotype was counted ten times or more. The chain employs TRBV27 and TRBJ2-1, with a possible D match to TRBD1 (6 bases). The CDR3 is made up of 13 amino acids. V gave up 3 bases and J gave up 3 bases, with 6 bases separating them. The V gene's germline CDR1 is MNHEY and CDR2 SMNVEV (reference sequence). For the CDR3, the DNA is TGTGCCAGCAGTTTGACAGGCTACAATGAGCAGTTCTTC. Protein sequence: CASSLTGYNEQFF.

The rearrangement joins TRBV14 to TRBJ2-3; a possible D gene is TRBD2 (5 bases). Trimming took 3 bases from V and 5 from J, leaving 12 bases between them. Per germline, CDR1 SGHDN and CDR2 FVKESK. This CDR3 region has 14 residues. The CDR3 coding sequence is TGTGCCAGCAGCCATAACGGGGATTTAGATACGCAGTATTTT. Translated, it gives CASSHNGDLDTQYF.

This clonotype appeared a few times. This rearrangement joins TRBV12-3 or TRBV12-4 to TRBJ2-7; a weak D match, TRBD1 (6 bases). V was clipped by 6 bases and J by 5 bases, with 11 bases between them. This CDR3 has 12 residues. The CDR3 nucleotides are TGTGCCAGCAGAGAGACAGGAAACGAGCAGTACTTC. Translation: CASRETGNEQYF.